In its sample, the clone carrying this TCR beta chain is medium-sized. Data came from immunoSEQ multiplex PCR; TCRdb stores just in-frame clones and leaves some out. The table shows more than 60,000 clones, with more than 80% occurring only once. V gave up 5 bases and J gave up 2 bases; unmatched junction bases: 8. The germline V gene encodes CDR1 MNHEY and CDR2 SVGEGT. There are 16 residues in the CDR3. The record originates from a study of blood T cell repertoires in COVID-19. During active infection, Seattle patients enrolled and were then monitored through disease. The chain employs TRBV6-2 or TRBV6-3 and TRBJ2-5; the match to TRBD1 covers 10 bases. This TCR was sampled from a man aged 45-60 years with COVID-19, enrolled during active disease. The sequenced sample consisted of peripheral blood. The CDR3 region has the DNA TGTGCCAGCAGTAAAAGGACAGGGGGTAGACAAGAGACCCAGTACTTC. Residues: CASSKRTGGRQETQYF.